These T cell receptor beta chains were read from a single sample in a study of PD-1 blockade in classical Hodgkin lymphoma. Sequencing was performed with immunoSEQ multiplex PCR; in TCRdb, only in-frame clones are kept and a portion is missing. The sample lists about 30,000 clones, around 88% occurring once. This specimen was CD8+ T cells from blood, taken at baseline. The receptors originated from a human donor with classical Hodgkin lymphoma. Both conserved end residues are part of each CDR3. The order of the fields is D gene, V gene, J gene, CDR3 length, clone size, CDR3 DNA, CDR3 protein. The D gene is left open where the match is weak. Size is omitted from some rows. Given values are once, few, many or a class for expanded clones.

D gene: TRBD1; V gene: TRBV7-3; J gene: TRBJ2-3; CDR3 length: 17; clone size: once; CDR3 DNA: TGTGCCAGCAGCCCCTGGGACAGGGGACGGTTCACAGATACGCAGTATTTT; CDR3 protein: CASSPWDRGRFTDTQYF
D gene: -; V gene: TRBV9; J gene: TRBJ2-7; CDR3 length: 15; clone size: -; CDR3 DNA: TGTGCCAGCAGCCCACTGGGACGGCCCGCCTACGAGCAGTACTTC; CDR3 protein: CASSPLGRPAYEQYF
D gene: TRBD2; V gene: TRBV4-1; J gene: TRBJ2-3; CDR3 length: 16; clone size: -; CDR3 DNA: TGCGCCAGCAGCCAACGCGGCATAGCGGGAGCAGATACGCAGTATTTT; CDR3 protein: CASSQRGIAGADTQYF
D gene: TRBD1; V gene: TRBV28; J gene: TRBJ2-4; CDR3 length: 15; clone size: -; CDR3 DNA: TGTGCCAGCAGTTTATTAACAGGGGGCGAAAACATTCAGTACTTC; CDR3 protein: CASSLLTGGENIQYF
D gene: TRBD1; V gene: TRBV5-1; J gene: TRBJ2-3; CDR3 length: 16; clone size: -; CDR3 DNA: TGCGCCAGCAGCTCCTACCGACAGGGGACGGATGAGATAAGGTATTTT; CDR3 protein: CASSSYRQGTDEIRYF
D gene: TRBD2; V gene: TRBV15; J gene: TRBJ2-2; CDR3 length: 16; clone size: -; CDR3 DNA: TGTGCCACCAGCCCTACTAGCGGGAGGGACACCGGGGAGCTGTTTTTT; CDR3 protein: CATSPTSGRDTGELFF
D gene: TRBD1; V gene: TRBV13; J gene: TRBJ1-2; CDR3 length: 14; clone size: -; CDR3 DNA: TGTGCCAGCAGCCAGAGGACAGGCTTCTATGGCTACACCTTC; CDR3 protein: CASSQRTGFYGYTF
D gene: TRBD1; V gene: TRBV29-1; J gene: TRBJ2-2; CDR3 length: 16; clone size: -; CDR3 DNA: TGCAGCGTCGGGCTGCCGAACAGGGGGCTGAGCGGGGAGCTGTTTTTT; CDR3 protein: CSVGLPNRGLSGELFF
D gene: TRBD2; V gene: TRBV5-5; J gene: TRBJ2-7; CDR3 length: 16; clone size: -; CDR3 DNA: TGTGCCAGCAGCCTCGCGCGGCCTAGCGGGAGCGACGAGCAGTACTTC; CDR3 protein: CASSLARPSGSDEQYF
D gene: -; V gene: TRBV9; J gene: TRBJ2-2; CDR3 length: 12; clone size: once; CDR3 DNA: TGTGCCAGCAGCGTAGGGGACGGGGAGCTGTTTTTT; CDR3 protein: CASSVGDGELFF
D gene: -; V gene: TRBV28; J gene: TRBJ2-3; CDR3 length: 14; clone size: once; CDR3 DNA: TGTGCCAGCACCCTCAGTGATCCCGCAGATACGCAGTATTTT; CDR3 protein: CASTLSDPADTQYF
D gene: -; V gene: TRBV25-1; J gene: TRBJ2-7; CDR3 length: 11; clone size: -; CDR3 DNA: TGTGCCAGCAGTGTAGGCTACGAGCAGTACTTC; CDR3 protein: CASSVGYEQYF
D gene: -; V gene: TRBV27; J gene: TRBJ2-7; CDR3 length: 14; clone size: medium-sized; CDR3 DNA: TGTGCCAGCAGTCCCGGACGGACAGCCCACGAGCAGTACTTC; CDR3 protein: CASSPGRTAHEQYF
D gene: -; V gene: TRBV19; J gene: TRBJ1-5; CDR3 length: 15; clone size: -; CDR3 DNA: TGTGCCAGTAGTGGGTTGTCCAATGCCAATCAGCCCCAGCATTTT; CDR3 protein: CASSGLSNANQPQHF
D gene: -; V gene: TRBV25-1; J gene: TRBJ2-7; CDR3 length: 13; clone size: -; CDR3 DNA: TGTGCCAGCAGACCGGAGGTACCCTACGAGCAGTACTTC; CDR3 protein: CASRPEVPYEQYF
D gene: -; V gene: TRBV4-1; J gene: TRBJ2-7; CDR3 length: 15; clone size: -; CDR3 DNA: TGCGCCAGCAGCCAAGACGAGGCCCTCGTACTCGAGCAGTACTTC; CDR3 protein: CASSQDEALVLEQYF
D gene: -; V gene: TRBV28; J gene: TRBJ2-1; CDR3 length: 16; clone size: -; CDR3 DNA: TGTGCCAGCAGTTCCTTCACACAGACAGCCATCTCTCGGGAGTTCTTC; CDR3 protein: CASSSFTQTAISREFF
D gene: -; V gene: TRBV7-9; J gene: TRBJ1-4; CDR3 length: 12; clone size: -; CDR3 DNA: TGTGCCAGCAGCACCGACAGAGAAAAACTGTTTTTT; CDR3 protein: CASSTDREKLFF
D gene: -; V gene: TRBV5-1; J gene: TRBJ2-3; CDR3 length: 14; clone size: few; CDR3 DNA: TGCGCCAGCAGCCCGGGACTCAACACAGATACGCAGTATTTT; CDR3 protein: CASSPGLNTDTQYF
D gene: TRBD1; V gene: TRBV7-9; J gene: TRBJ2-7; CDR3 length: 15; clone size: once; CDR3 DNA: TGTGCCAGCAGCCCTCCGGGACAGGGGAACTACGAGCAGTACTTC; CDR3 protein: CASSPPGQGNYEQYF
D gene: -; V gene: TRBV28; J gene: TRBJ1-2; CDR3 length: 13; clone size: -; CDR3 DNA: TGTGCCAGCAGGGACCGGACAGACTATGGCTACACCTTC; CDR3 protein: CASRDRTDYGYTF
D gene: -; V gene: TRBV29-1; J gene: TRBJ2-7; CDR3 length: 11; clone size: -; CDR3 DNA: TGCAGCGTACCGACTGAATACGAGCAGTACTTC; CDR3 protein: CSVPTEYEQYF
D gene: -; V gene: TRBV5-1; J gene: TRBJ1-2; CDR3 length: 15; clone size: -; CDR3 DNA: TGCGCCAGCGCTTTATCACCGGGACACCCTCTTGGCTACACCTTC; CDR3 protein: CASALSPGHPLGYTF
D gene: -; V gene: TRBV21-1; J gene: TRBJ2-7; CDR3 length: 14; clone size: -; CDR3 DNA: TGTGCCAGCAGCAAAGCGCGGCGGGGTAGCGAGCAGTACTTC; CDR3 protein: CASSKARRGSEQYF
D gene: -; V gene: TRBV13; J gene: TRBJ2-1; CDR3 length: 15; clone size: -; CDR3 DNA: TGTGCCAGCAGCTTAGTGGTCCAGGGAGGCAATAAGCAGTTCTTC; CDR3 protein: CASSLVVQGGNKQFF
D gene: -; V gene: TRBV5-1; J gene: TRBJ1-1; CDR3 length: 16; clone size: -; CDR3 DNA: TGCGCCAGCAGCTTGGTTGTACTAGGGATGAGCACTGAAGCTTTCTTT; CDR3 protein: CASSLVVLGMSTEAFF
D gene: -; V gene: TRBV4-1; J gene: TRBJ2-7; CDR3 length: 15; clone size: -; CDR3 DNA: TGCGCCAGCAGCCACCAACTCGGGACTCCTCCTGAGCAGTACTTC; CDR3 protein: CASSHQLGTPPEQYF